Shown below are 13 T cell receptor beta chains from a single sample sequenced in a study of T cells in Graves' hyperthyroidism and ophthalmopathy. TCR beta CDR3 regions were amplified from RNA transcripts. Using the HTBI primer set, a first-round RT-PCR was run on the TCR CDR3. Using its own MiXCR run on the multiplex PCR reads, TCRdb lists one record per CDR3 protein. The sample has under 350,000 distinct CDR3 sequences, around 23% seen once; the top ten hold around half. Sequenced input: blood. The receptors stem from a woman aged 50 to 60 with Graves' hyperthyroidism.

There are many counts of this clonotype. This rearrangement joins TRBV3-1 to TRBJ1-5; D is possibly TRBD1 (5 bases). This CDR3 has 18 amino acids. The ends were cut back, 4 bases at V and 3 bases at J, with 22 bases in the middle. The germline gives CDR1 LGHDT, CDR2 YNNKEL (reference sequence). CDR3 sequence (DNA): TGTGCCAGCAGCCCTTCCGGTGGCGACAGTAGGGACAATCAGCCCCAGCATTTT. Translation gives CASSPSGGDSRDNQPQHF.

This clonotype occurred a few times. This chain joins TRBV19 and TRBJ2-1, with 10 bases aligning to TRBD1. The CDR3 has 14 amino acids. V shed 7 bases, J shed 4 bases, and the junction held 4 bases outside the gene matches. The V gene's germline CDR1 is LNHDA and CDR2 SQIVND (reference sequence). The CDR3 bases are TGTGCCAGTAAAGACAGGGGGCCATACAATGAGCAGTTCTTC. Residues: CASKDRGPYNEQFF.

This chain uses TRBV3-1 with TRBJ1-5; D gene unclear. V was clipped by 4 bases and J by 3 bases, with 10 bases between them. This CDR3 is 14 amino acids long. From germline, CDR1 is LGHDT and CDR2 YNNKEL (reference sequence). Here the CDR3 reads CASSRAGNNQPQHF. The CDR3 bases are TGTGCCAGCAGCCGGGCCGGAAACAATCAGCCCCAGCATTTT.

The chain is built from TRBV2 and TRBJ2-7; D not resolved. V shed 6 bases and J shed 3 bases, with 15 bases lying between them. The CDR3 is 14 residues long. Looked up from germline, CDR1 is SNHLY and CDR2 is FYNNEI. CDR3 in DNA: TGTGCCAGCAGCTTTTTTCAACAGAACTACGAGCAGTACTTC. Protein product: CASSFFQQNYEQYF.

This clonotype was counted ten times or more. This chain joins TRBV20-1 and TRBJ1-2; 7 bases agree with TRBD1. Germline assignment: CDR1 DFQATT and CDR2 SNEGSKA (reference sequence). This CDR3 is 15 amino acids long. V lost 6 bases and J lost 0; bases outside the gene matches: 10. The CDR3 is CSAQPGQLTNYGYTF. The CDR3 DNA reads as TGCAGTGCCCAACCGGGACAGCTGACTAACTATGGCTACACCTTC.

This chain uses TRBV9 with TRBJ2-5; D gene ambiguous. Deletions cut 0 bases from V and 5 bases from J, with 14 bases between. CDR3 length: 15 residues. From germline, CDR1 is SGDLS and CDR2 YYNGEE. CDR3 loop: CASSVGDGRQETQYF. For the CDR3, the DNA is TGTGCCAGCAGCGTAGGGGATGGCCGGCAGGAGACCCAGTACTTC.

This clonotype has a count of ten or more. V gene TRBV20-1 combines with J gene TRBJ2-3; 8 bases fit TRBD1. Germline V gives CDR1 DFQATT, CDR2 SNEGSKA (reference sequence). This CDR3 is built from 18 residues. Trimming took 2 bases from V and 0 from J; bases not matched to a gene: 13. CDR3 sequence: CSARTRTGWTGSTDTQYF. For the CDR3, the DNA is TGCAGTGCTAGAACCCGGACAGGGTGGACGGGGAGCACAGATACGCAGTATTTT.

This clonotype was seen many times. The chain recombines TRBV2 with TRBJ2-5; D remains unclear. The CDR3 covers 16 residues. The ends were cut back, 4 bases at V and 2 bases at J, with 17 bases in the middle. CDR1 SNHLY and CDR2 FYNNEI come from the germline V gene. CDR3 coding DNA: TGTGCCAGCAGTGGCGACGTGATTAGGATACAAGAGACCCAGTACTTC. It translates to CASSGDVIRIQETQYF.

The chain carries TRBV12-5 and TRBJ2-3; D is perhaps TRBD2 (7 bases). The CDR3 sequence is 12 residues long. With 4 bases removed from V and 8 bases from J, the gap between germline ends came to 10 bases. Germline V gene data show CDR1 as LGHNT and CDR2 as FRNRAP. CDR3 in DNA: TGTGCTAGTGGTTCCGGGGGGCCTACGCAGTATTTT. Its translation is CASGSGGPTQYF.

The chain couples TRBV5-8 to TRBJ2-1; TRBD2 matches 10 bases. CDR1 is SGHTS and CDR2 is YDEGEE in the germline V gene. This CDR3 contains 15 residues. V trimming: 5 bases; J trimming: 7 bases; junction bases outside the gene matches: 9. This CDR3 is CASRPPGLAWNEQFF. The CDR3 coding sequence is TGTGCCAGCAGACCTCCGGGACTAGCGTGGAATGAGCAGTTCTTC.

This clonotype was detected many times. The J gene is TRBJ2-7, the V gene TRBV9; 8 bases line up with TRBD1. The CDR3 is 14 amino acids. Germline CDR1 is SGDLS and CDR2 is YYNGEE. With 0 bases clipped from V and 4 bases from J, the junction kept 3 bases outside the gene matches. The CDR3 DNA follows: TGTGCCAGCAGCGTAGGACAGGGGATGTACGAGCAGTACTTC. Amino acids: CASSVGQGMYEQYF. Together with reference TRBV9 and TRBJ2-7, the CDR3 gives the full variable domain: DSGVTQTPKHLITATGQRVTLRCSPRSGDLSVYWYQQSLDQGLQFLIQYYNGEERAKGNILERFSAQQFPDLHSELNLSSLELGDSALYFCASSVGQGMYEQYFGPGTRLTVT.

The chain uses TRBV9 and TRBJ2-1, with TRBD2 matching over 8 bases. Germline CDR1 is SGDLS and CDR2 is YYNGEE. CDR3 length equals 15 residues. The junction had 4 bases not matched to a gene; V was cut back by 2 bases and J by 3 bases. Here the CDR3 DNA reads TGTGCCAGCAGCGTCGAGCGGGGGAGCTACAATGAGCAGTTCTTC. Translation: CASSVERGSYNEQFF.

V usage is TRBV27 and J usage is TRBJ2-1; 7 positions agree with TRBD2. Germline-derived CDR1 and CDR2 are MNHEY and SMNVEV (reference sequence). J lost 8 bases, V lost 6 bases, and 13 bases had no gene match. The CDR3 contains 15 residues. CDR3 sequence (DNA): TGTGCCAGCAGATCCTCTAGCGGCCTCTCTGATGAGCAGTTCTTC. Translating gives CASRSSSGLSDEQFF.